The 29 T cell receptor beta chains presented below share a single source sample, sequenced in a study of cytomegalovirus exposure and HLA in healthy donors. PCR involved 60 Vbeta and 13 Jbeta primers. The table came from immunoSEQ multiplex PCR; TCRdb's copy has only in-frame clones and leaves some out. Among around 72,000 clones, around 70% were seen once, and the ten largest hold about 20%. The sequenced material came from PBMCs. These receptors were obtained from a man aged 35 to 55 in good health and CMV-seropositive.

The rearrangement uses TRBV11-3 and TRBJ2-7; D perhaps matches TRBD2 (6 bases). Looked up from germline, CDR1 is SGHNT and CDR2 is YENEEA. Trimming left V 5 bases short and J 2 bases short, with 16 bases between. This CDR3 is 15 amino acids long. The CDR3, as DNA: TGTGCCAGCAGCCAGAGGCGGAGGAGGGCCTACGAGCAGTACTTC. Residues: CASSQRRRRAYEQYF.

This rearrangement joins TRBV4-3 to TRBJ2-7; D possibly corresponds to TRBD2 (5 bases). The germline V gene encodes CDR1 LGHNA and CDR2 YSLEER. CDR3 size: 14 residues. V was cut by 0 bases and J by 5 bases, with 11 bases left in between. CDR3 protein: CASSQERAAHEQYF. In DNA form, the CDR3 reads TGCGCCAGCAGCCAAGAGAGGGCGGCCCACGAGCAGTACTTC.

CDR3 coding DNA: TGTGCCAGCAGCGTAGGGGGACAGGGGGGGTCCTACAATGAGCAGTTCTTC. The encoded protein is CASSVGGQGGSYNEQFF. The chain has TRBV9 and TRBJ2-1, with 11 bases aligning to TRBD1. V gave up 0 bases and J gave up 1 base; unmatched junction bases: 3. The germline CDR1 and CDR2 sequences are SGDLS and YYNGEE. CDR3 length equals 17 residues.

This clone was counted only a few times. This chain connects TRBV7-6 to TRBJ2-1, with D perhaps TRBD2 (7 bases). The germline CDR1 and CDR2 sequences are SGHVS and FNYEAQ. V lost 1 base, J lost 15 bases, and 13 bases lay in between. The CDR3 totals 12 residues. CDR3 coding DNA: TGTGCCAGCAGCTTAGGGGGGGGGCTCATGTTCTTC. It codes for CASSLGGGLMFF. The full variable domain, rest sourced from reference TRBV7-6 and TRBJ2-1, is GAGVSQSPRYKVTKRGQDVALRCDPISGHVSLYWYRQALGQGPEFLTYFNYEAQQDKSGLPNDRFSAERPEGSISTLTIQRTEQRDSAMYRCASSLGGGLMFFGPGTRLTVL.

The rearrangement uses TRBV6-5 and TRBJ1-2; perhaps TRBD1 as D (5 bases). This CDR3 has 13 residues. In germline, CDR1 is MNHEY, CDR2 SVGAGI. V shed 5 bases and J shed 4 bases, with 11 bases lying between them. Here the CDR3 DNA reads TGTGCCAGCAGTCCCGACAGACGCTATGGCTACACCTTC. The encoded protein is CASSPDRRYGYTF.

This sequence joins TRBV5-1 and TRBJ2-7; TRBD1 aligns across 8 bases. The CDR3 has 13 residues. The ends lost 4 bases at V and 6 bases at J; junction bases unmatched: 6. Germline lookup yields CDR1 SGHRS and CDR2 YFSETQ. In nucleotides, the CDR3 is TGCGCCAGCAGCCTCTGGACAGGGAGCGAGCAGTACTTC. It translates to CASSLWTGSEQYF. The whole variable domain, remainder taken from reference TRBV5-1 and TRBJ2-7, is KAGVTQTPRYLIKTRGQQVTLSCSPISGHRSVSWYQQTPGQGLQFLFEYFSETQRNKGNFPGRFSGRQFSNSRSEMNVSTLELGDSALYLCASSLWTGSEQYFGPGTRLTVT.

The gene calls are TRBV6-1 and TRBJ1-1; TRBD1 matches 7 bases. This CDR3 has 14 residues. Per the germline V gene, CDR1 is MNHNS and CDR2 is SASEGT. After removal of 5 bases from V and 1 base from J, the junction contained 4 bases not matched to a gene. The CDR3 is CASSRQGTNTEAFF. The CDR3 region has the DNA TGTGCCAGCAGTCGACAGGGAACGAACACTGAAGCTTTCTTT.

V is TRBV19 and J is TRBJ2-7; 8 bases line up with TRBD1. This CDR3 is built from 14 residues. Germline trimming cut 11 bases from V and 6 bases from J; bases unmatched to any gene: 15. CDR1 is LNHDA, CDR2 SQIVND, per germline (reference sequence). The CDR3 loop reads CAVGAGQGASEQYF. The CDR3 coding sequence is TGTGCCGTGGGAGCCGGACAGGGCGCCAGCGAGCAGTACTTC.

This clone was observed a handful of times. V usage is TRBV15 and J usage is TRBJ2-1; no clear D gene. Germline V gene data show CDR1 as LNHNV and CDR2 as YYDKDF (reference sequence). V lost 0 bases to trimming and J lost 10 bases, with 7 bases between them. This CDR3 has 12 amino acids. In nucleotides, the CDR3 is TGTGCCACCAGCAGAGATCCAGAAGAGCAGTTCTTC. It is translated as CATSRDPEEQFF. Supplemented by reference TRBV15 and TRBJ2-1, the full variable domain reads DAMVIQNPRYQVTQFGKPVTLSCSQTLNHNVMYWYQQKSSQAPKLLFHYYDKDFNNEADTPDNFQSRRPNTSFCFLDIRSPGLGDTAMYLCATSRDPEEQFFGPGTRLTVL.

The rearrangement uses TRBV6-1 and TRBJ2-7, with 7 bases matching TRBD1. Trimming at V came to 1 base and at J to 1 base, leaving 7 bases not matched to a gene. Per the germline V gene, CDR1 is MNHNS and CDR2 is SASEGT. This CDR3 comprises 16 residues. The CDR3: CASSEVWTGRSYEQYF. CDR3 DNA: TGTGCCAGCAGTGAAGTCTGGACAGGAAGATCCTACGAGCAGTACTTC.

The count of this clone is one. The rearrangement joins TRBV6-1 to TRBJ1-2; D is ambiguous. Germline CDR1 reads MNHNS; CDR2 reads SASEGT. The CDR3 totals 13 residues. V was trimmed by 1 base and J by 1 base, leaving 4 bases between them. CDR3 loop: CASSEDINYGYTF. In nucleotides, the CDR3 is TGTGCCAGCAGTGAAGACATTAACTATGGCTACACCTTC.

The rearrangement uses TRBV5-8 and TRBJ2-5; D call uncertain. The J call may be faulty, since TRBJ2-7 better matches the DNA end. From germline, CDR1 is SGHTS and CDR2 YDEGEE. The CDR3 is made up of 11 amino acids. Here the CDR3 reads CASSLTYEQYF. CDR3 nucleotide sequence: TGTGCCAGCAGTTTGACCTACGAGCAGTACTTC.

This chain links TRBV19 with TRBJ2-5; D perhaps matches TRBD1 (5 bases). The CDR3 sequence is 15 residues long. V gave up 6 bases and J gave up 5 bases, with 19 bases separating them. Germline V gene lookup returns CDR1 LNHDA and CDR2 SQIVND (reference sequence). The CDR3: CASRGRGRGDETQYF. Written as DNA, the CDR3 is TGTGCCAGTAGGGGGCGCGGTAGGGGCGATGAGACCCAGTACTTC.

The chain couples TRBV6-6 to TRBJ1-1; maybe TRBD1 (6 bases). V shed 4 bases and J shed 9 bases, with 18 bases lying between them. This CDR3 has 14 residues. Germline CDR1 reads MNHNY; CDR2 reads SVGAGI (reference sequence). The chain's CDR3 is CASSSGQTAPQAFF. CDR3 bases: TGTGCCAGCAGTTCCGGACAGACGGCCCCCCAAGCTTTCTTT.

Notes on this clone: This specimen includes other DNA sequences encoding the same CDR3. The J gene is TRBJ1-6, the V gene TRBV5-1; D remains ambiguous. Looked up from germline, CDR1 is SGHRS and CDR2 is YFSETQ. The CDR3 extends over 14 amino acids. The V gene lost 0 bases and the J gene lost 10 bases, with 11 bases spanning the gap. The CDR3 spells CASSLEPDKSPLHF. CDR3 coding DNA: TGCGCCAGCAGCTTGGAACCAGACAAGTCACCCCTCCACTTT.

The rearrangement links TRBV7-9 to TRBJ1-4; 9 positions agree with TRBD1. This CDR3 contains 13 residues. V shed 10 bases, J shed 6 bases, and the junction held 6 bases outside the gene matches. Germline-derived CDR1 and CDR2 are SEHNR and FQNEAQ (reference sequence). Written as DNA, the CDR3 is TGTGCCACAAGGGACAGGGTCTATGAAAAACTGTTTTTT. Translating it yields CATRDRVYEKLFF.

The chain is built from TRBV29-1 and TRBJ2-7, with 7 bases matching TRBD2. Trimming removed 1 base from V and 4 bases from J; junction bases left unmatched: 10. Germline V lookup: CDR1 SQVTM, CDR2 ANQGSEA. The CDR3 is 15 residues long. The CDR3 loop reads CSVEVGGTGIYEQYF. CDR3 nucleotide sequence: TGCAGCGTTGAAGTCGGGGGGACGGGGATATACGAGCAGTACTTC.

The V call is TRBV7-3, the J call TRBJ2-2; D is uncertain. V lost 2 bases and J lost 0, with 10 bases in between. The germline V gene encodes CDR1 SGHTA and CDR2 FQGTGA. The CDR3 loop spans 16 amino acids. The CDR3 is CASSLVYQANTGELFF. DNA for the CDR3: TGTGCCAGCAGCTTAGTATATCAGGCGAACACCGGGGAGCTGTTTTTT.

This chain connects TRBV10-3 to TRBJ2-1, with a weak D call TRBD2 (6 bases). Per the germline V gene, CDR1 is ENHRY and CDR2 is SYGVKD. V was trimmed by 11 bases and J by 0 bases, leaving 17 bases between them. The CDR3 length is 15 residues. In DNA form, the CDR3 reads TGTGCCTCGAAAAGCGGGCCGAGCTCCTACAATGAGCAGTTCTTC. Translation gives CASKSGPSSYNEQFF.

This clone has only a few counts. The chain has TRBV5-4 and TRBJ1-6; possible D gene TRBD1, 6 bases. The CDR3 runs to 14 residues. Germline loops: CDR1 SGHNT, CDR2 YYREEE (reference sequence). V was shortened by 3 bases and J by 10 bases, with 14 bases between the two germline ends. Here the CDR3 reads CASSWGRGQSPLHF. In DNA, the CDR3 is TGTGCCAGCAGCTGGGGGCGTGGGCAGTCACCCCTCCACTTT.

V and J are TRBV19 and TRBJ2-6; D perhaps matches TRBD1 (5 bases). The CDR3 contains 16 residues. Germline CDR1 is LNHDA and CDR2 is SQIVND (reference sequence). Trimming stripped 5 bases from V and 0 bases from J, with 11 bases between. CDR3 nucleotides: TGTGCCAGTAGTCCTCGACAGATCTCTGGGGCCAACGTCCTGACTTTC. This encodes CASSPRQISGANVLTF.

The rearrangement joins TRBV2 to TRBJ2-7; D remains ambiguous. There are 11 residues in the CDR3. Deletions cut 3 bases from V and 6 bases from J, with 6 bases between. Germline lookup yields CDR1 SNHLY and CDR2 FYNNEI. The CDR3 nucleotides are TGTGCCAGCAGTGAGTCAGGCGAGCAGTACTTC. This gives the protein CASSESGEQYF. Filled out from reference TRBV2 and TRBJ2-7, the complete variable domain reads EPEVTQTPSHQVTQMGQEVILRCVPISNHLYFYWYRQILGQKVEFLVSFYNNEISEKSEIFDDQFSVERPDGSNFTLKIRSTKLEDSAMYFCASSESGEQYFGPGTRLTVT.

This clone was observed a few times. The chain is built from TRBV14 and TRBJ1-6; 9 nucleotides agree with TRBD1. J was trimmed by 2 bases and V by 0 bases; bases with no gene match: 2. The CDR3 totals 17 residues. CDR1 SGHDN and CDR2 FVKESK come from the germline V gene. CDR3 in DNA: TGTGCCAGCAGCCAAGAAACAGGGGGCACCTATAATTCACCCCTCCACTTT. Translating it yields CASSQETGGTYNSPLHF. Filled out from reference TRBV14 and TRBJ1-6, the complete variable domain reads EAGVTQFPSHSVIEKGQTVTLRCDPISGHDNLYWYRRVMGKEIKFLLHFVKESKQDESGMPNNRFLAERTGGTYSTLKVQPAELEDSGVYFCASSQETGGTYNSPLHFGNGTRLTVT.

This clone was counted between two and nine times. In nucleotides, the CDR3 is TGTGCCAGCAGCCCCCGAGGAAGCGGGGGTGATAATGAGCAGTTCTTC. Protein sequence: CASSPRGSGGDNEQFF. V is TRBV13 and J is TRBJ2-1; 8 positions agree with TRBD2. Germline-derived CDR1 and CDR2 are PRHDT and FYEKMQ (reference sequence). Trimming removed 5 bases from V and 7 bases from J; junction bases left unmatched: 13. CDR3 length equals 16 residues.

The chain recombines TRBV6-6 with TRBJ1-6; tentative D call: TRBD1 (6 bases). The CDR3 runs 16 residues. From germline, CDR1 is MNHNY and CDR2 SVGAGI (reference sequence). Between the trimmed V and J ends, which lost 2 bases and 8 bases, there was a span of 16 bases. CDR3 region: CASSYPLGQLYSPLHF. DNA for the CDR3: TGTGCCAGCAGTTACCCCCTCGGACAGCTGTATTCACCCCTCCACTTT.

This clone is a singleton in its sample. This chain's CDR3 is CAWSDAGGPYGYTF. The CDR3 coding sequence is TGTGCCTGGAGCGACGCAGGGGGTCCATATGGCTACACCTTC. The J gene is TRBJ1-2, the V gene TRBV30; 7 bases line up with TRBD1. Germline CDR1 and CDR2: GTSNPN and SVGIG (reference sequence). This CDR3 is built from 14 residues. Trimming took 3 bases from V and 5 from J; bases not matched to a gene: 9.

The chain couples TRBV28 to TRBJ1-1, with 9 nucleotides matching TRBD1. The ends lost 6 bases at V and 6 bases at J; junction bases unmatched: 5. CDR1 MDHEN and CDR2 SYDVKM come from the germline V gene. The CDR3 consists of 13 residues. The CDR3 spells CASRDRGSSEAFF. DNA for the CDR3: TGTGCCAGCAGGGACAGGGGATCCTCTGAAGCTTTCTTT. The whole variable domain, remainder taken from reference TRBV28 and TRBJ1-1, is DVKVTQSSRYLVKRTGEKVFLECVQDMDHENMFWYRQDPGLGLRLIYFSYDVKMKEKGDIPEGYSVSREKKERFSLILESASTNQTSMYLCASRDRGSSEAFFGQGTRLTVV.

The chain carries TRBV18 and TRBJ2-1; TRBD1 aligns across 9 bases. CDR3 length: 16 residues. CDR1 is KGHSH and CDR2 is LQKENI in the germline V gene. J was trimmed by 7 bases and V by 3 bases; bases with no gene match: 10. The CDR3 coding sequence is TGTGCCAGCTCACCCCAACAGGGGGCGCCGGGTAATGAGCAGTTCTTC. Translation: CASSPQQGAPGNEQFF.

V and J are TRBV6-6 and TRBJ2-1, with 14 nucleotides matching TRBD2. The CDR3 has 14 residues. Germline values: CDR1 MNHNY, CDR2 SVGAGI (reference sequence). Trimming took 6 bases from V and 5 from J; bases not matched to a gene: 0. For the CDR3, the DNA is TGTGCCAGCAGGGGACTAGCGGGGGACAATGAGCAGTTCTTC. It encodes CASRGLAGDNEQFF.